This entry lists 18 T cell receptor beta chains sequenced from one sample in a study of beta chain features in type 1 diabetes. Reverse transcription of all isolated RNA meant that expressed TCRB transcripts were sequenced. Assay used: immunoSEQ multiplex PCR; TCRdb lists only in-frame clones, some missing. The sample has under 500,000 clones; about 32% are singletons. Sequenced: naive CD4+ T cells from blood. The origin of the receptors is a man younger than 35 in good health.

The rearrangement uses TRBV25-1 and TRBJ2-5; TRBD1 agrees at 10 bases. CDR1 and CDR2 from the germline V gene are MGHDK and SYGVNS. CDR3 size: 14 residues. J lost 5 bases, V lost 6 bases, and 6 bases had no gene match. In DNA form, the CDR3 reads TGTGCCAGCAGGGGGACAGGGGCCCCGGAGACCCAGTACTTC. It translates to CASRGTGAPETQYF.

This clone was seen a single time. The chain carries TRBV30 and TRBJ2-1; 10 nucleotides line up with TRBD2. J was trimmed by 6 bases and V by 4 bases; bases with no gene match: 6. The CDR3 is made up of 14 amino acids. CDR1 and CDR2 from the germline V gene are GTSNPN and SVGIG (reference sequence). The CDR3 here is CAWTGTSAVNEQFF. In DNA form, the CDR3 reads TGTGCCTGGACCGGGACTAGCGCTGTCAATGAGCAGTTCTTC.

V gene TRBV9 combines with J gene TRBJ1-2; 8 bases are shared with TRBD1. CDR3 size: 16 residues. V was pared by 0 bases and J by 0 bases, with 4 bases of the junction left unmatched. Germline V lookup: CDR1 SGDLS, CDR2 YYNGEE. CDR3 region: CASSVGQGRANYGYTF. CDR3 nucleotides: TGTGCCAGCAGCGTAGGACAGGGGCGAGCTAACTATGGCTACACCTTC.

This clone has just a few counts. The chain carries TRBV4-1 and TRBJ2-7; D unclear. This CDR3 is built from 12 residues. Germline assignment: CDR1 MGHRA and CDR2 YSYEKL. Trimming cost V 1 base and J 5 bases, with 6 bases left between them. This CDR3 reads CASSQVGNEQYF. The DNA for the CDR3 is TGCGCCAGCAGCCAAGTAGGGAACGAGCAGTACTTC.

The CDR3 spells CAISDSRWPSEQYF. CDR3 DNA sequence: TGTGCCATCAGTGACTCCCGGTGGCCGAGTGAGCAGTACTTC. The gene calls are TRBV10-3 and TRBJ2-7, with D unclear. CDR3 size: 14 residues. Germline V lookup: CDR1 ENHRY, CDR2 SYGVKD. V lost 3 bases and J 7 bases, leaving 16 bases between the germline ends.

This rearrangement joins TRBV7-2 to TRBJ2-5, with TRBD2 matching 10 bases. V lost 2 bases and J lost 5; bases outside the gene matches: 5. Germline V lookup: CDR1 SGHTA, CDR2 FQGNSA. The CDR3 extends over 15 amino acids. The DNA for the CDR3 is TGTGCCAGCAGCTTATGGACTAGCGGAAGGGAGACCCAGTACTTC. This codes for CASSLWTSGRETQYF.

The chain joins TRBV9 to TRBJ2-5, with D tentatively TRBD1 or TRBD2 (5 bases each). Germline CDR1 reads SGDLS; CDR2 reads YYNGEE. Trimming took 4 bases from V and 4 from J, leaving 20 bases between them. The CDR3 runs to 16 residues. The chain's CDR3 is CASSPSPGSPRETQYF. The DNA of the CDR3 is TGTGCCAGCAGCCCATCTCCAGGGAGTCCGAGAGAGACCCAGTACTTC. Looking up the rest from reference TRBV9 and TRBJ2-5 gives the full variable domain: DSGVTQTPKHLITATGQRVTLRCSPRSGDLSVYWYQQSLDQGLQFLIQYYNGEERAKGNILERFSAQQFPDLHSELNLSSLELGDSALYFCASSPSPGSPRETQYFGPGTRLLVL.

A few counts support this clone. The V call is TRBV7-2, the J call TRBJ2-7; D gene uncertain. Germline CDR1 SGHTA, CDR2 FQGNSA. V dropped 6 bases and J dropped 0 bases, with 12 bases sitting between them. This CDR3 has 14 amino acids. CDR3 region: CASRIRDYSYEQYF. The CDR3 DNA follows: TGTGCCAGCAGAATAAGGGATTACTCCTACGAGCAGTACTTC.

J is TRBJ1-4 and V is TRBV30, with a tentative D call TRBD1 (5 bases). The V end was cut by 2 bases, the J end by 8 bases, with 6 bases between. CDR1 is GTSNPN, CDR2 SVGIG, per germline (reference sequence). The CDR3 consists of 11 residues. The CDR3: CAWSNREKLFF. The CDR3 coding sequence is TGTGCCTGGAGTAACAGGGAAAAACTGTTTTTT.

V and J are TRBV25-1 and TRBJ1-3; D is uncertain. Germline V gene data show CDR1 as MGHDK and CDR2 as SYGVNS. The CDR3 runs to 15 residues. Trimming took off 0 bases at V and 0 bases at J, with 6 bases between the two ends. The CDR3: CASSEYTDSGNTIYF. Here the CDR3 DNA reads TGTGCCAGCAGTGAATATACCGACTCTGGAAACACCATATATTTT.

This chain connects TRBV30 to TRBJ1-1, with 7 bases fitting TRBD1. The CDR3 is 13 residues long. CDR1 is GTSNPN and CDR2 is SVGIG in the germline V gene (reference sequence). The ends lost 3 bases at V and 6 bases at J; junction bases unmatched: 7. The CDR3 loop reads CAWRDGTASEAFF. In nucleotides, the CDR3 is TGTGCCTGGAGGGACGGGACAGCATCTGAAGCTTTCTTT.

This clone has more than one count but fewer than ten. The sample has other DNA sequences that encode this CDR3 too. CDR3 residues: CASSLADTQYF. CDR3 nucleotides: TGTGCCAGCAGCCTCGCAGATACGCAGTATTTT. The J gene is TRBJ2-3, the V gene TRBV11-2; no firm D call. CDR3 size: 11 residues. V was clipped by 5 bases and J by 4 bases, with 4 bases between them. Germline CDR1 SGHAT, CDR2 FQNNGV.

Remarks on this clone: The sample contains more than one DNA sequence encoding this CDR3. This sequence joins TRBV7-2 and TRBJ2-5; D might be TRBD2 (5 bases). The CDR3 length is 12 residues. V was clipped by 1 base and J by 5 bases, with 5 bases between them. The germline gives CDR1 SGHTA, CDR2 FQGNSA. CDR3 loop: CASSLERETQYF. In nucleotides, the CDR3 is TGTGCCAGCAGCTTAGAGCGGGAGACCCAGTACTTC.

There are a few counts of this clone. The chain is built from TRBV5-4 and TRBJ1-1, with 9 nucleotides matching TRBD1. This CDR3 has 13 amino acids. Trimming cost V 5 bases and J 4 bases; bases outside gene matches: 3. In germline, CDR1 is SGHNT, CDR2 YYREEE (reference sequence). The CDR3 coding sequence is TGTGCCAGCAGGTCACAGGGGGCCACTGAAGCTTTCTTT. Translated, it gives CASRSQGATEAFF.

The rearrangement joins TRBV15 to TRBJ2-7; 7 bases match TRBD1. From germline, CDR1 is LNHNV and CDR2 YYDKDF (reference sequence). The CDR3 loop spans 14 amino acids. Trimming cost V 5 bases and J 2 bases; bases outside gene matches: 6. The CDR3 nucleotides are TGTGCCACCAGCCGGGACAGACAAGCCTACGAGCAGTACTTC. Translating it yields CATSRDRQAYEQYF.

This clone was found a few times. The chain employs TRBV6-6 and TRBJ2-6, with D hard to call. The CDR3 loop spans 13 amino acids. Trimming removed 8 bases from V and 4 bases from J, with 9 bases in between. CDR1 and CDR2 (germline): MNHNY, SVGAGI (reference sequence). Here the CDR3 DNA reads TGTGCCAGCTCAAGTGCCGGGGCCAACGTCCTGACTTTC. This encodes CASSSAGANVLTF.

The sample holds a few counts of this clone. The chain is built from TRBV7-7 and TRBJ2-7, with a possible D match to TRBD1 (7 bases). The CDR3 is 15 amino acids. The V gene's germline CDR1 is SSHAT and CDR2 FNYEAQ (reference sequence). The CDR3 sequence: CATSRGDGSSYEQYF. In DNA form, the CDR3 reads TGTGCTACCTCCAGGGGGGACGGAAGCTCCTACGAGCAGTACTTC.

This rearrangement joins TRBV10-3 to TRBJ2-7, with TRBD1 identical over 9 bases. The germline V gene has CDR1 ENHRY and CDR2 SYGVKD. This CDR3 contains 13 residues. J gave up 12 bases and V 6 bases, and 12 bases lay outside the gene matches. In DNA form, the CDR3 reads TGTGCCATCAGAGGGACAGGGACCTCTTCGCTGTACTTC. Translation gives CAIRGTGTSSLYF.